Listed here are 17 T cell receptor beta chains from one sample, sequenced in a study of neoadjuvant nivolumab and ipilimumab in lung cancer. Generated by immunoSEQ multiplex PCR, the TCRdb table keeps only in-frame clones and is missing some. This table has some 13,000 clones, almost 96% appearing once. The sequencing used peripheral blood, collected after neoadjuvant nivolumab, alone or with ipilimumab, at or shortly before surgery. These receptors originate from an adult with non-small cell lung cancer.

This clone has just one count. The rearrangement links TRBV7-9 to TRBJ2-3; D is uncertain. The CDR3 runs to 15 residues. Per germline, CDR1 SEHNR and CDR2 FQNEAQ (reference sequence). V was trimmed by 4 bases and J by 1 base, leaving 12 bases between them. In DNA form, the CDR3 reads TGTGCCAGCAGCTCCGGTTTAGAGGGCACAGATACGCAGTATTTT. It translates to CASSSGLEGTDTQYF.

As for this clone: Mismatch with germline at one junction end may stem from a read error. The J gene is TRBJ2-2, the V gene TRBV5-6, with 12 positions matching TRBD2. Germline V gene data show CDR1 as SGHDT and CDR2 as YYEEEE. This CDR3 is 16 amino acids long. Here the CDR3 reads CASSSPPGLAGGGLFF. The DNA for the CDR3 is TGTGCCAGCAGCTCCCCCCCGGGACTAGCGGGCGGGGGGCTGTTTTTT.

Only one count was recorded for this clone. The rearrangement uses TRBV6-6 and TRBJ2-7; tentative D call: TRBD2 (6 bases). CDR3 size: 14 residues. Per germline, CDR1 MNHNY and CDR2 SVGAGI (reference sequence). V was trimmed by 2 bases and J by 1 base, leaving 9 bases between them. CDR3 amino acids: CASSYTSPSYEQYF. The DNA for the CDR3 is TGTGCCAGCAGTTACACTAGCCCATCCTACGAGCAGTACTTC.

The V gene is TRBV14, the J gene TRBJ2-3, with 10 bases aligning to TRBD2. The CDR3 is 15 amino acids. J lost 3 bases, V lost 3 bases, and 3 bases had no gene match. Per the germline V gene, CDR1 is SGHDN and CDR2 is FVKESK. The DNA for the CDR3 is TGTGCCAGCAGCCACGGGACTAGCGCGACAGATACGCAGTATTTT. Residues: CASSHGTSATDTQYF.

This chain links TRBV4-1 with TRBJ2-1; TRBD2 agrees at 8 bases. Germline V gives CDR1 MGHRA, CDR2 YSYEKL. The CDR3 consists of 16 residues. Trimming cost V 5 bases and J 0 bases; bases outside gene matches: 6. CDR3 in amino acids: CASSSGGASSYNEQFF. In DNA, the CDR3 is TGCGCCAGCAGCTCGGGGGGGGCAAGCTCCTACAATGAGCAGTTCTTC.

A note on this clone: This sample also contains other DNA sequences that code for the same CDR3. This chain links TRBV7-2 with TRBJ2-3; D gene ambiguous. Trimming removed 1 base from V and 2 bases from J, with 7 bases in between. The CDR3 extends over 14 amino acids. Germline-derived CDR1 and CDR2 are SGHTA and FQGNSA. CDR3 in DNA: TGTGCCAGCAGCTTAGGCCTCTACACAGATACGCAGTATTTT. Amino acids: CASSLGLYTDTQYF.

J is TRBJ2-1 and V is TRBV29-1, with D perhaps TRBD1 or TRBD2 (6 bases each). The CDR3 length is 13 residues. The V end lost 4 bases, the J end lost 6 bases, and 13 bases lay between the germline ends. CDR1 and CDR2 from the germline V gene are SQVTM and ANQGSEA. Here the CDR3 DNA reads TGCAGCGTTGCGGGGGCTAAGGGCAATGAGCAGTTCTTC. Translated, it gives CSVAGAKGNEQFF.

DNA of the CDR3: TGTGCCTGGTTCCACGGGGGCTCTGGAAACACCATATATTTT. Translating gives CAWFHGGSGNTIYF. The chain is built from TRBV30 and TRBJ1-3, with D perhaps matching TRBD1 (5 bases). The germline V gene has CDR1 GTSNPN and CDR2 SVGIG (reference sequence). The CDR3 has 14 amino acids. The V and J ends lost 5 bases and 0 bases respectively, with 11 bases between them.

J is TRBJ2-7 and V is TRBV27; D is unresolved. In germline, CDR1 is MNHEY, CDR2 SMNVEV (reference sequence). V dropped 2 bases and J dropped 0 bases, with 8 bases sitting between them. This CDR3 has 14 amino acids. The CDR3 loop reads CASSLKGSSYEQYF. As DNA, the CDR3 is TGTGCCAGCAGTTTAAAGGGAAGCTCCTACGAGCAGTACTTC.

The V gene is TRBV10-3, the J gene TRBJ2-2, with TRBD1 matching over 8 bases. V was clipped by 4 bases and J by 4 bases; unmatched bases: 2. Germline CDR1 is ENHRY and CDR2 is SYGVKD. The CDR3 contains 14 residues. The CDR3: CAISGGQGTGELFF. The CDR3 bases are TGTGCCATCAGTGGTGGACAGGGCACCGGGGAGCTGTTTTTT.

The chain has TRBV30 and TRBJ2-3; D is uncertain. The CDR3 has 16 amino acids. Trimming shortened V by 0 bases and J by 2 bases, and 15 bases separated the two germline ends. Germline CDR1 and CDR2: GTSNPN and SVGIG (reference sequence). CDR3 protein: CAWSVLPAFDTDTQYF. In DNA, the CDR3 is TGTGCCTGGAGTGTACTTCCCGCCTTCGACACAGATACGCAGTATTTT.

The chain recombines TRBV5-1 with TRBJ2-2; TRBD2 agrees at 11 bases. CDR1 and CDR2 from the germline V gene are SGHRS and YFSETQ. The V gene end was trimmed by 4 bases and the J gene end by 0 bases; junction bases not matched to a gene: 11. This CDR3 contains 19 residues. The CDR3 reads CASSPGLADGNANTGELFF. The CDR3 DNA sequence: TGCGCCAGCAGCCCGGGACTAGCGGACGGAAACGCGAACACCGGGGAGCTGTTTTTT.

The gene calls are TRBV2 and TRBJ2-7; the D gene could be TRBD1 or TRBD2 (5 bases each). Trimming took off 6 bases at V and 12 bases at J, with 27 bases between the two ends. Germline V lookup: CDR1 SNHLY, CDR2 FYNNEI. CDR3 length equals 15 residues. Here the CDR3 reads CASSGRPGTESKGYF. The CDR3 DNA sequence: TGTGCCAGCAGCGGAAGACCCGGGACCGAATCTAAGGGGTACTTC.

The V call is TRBV20-1, the J call TRBJ2-3; D unclear. Germline CDR1 and CDR2: DFQATT and SNEGSKA (reference sequence). Trimming pared 5 bases from V and 4 bases from J, leaving 7 bases between. The CDR3 totals 11 residues. The CDR3 DNA sequence: TGCAGTGCTTACAGTGCAGATACGCAGTATTTT. Protein product: CSAYSADTQYF.

The chain joins TRBV18 to TRBJ1-1, with 7 bases that match TRBD1. The V and J ends lost 2 bases and 0 bases, in that order; junction bases with no gene match: 6. The CDR3 sequence is 16 residues long. The germline CDR1 and CDR2 sequences are KGHSH and LQKENI. The CDR3 nucleotides are TGTGCCAGCTCACCAATGAGGGGGCGACTGAACACTGAAGCTTTCTTT. Translation: CASSPMRGRLNTEAFF. The variable domain in full, completed from reference TRBV18 and TRBJ1-1, reads NAGVMQNPRHLVRRRGQEARLRCSPMKGHSHVYWYRQLPEEGLKFMVYLQKENIIDESGMPKERFSAEFPKEGPSILRIQQVVRGDSAAYFCASSPMRGRLNTEAFFGQGTRLTVV.

The V call is TRBV7-2, the J call TRBJ2-3, with 15 nucleotides matching TRBD2. The ends lost 5 bases at V and 2 bases at J; junction bases unmatched: 2. Germline assignment: CDR1 SGHTA and CDR2 FQGNSA. CDR3 length: 16 residues. CDR3 residues: CASSRTSGRATDTQYF. The CDR3 DNA follows: TGTGCCAGCAGCCGGACTAGCGGGAGGGCCACAGATACGCAGTATTTT.

This chain uses TRBV30 with TRBJ1-2, with TRBD1 as a possible D gene (6 bases). The CDR3 length is 14 residues. CDR1 and CDR2 (germline): GTSNPN, SVGIG (reference sequence). V lost 4 bases, J lost 7 bases, and 19 bases lay in between. CDR3 amino acids: CAWKGQGRGGGYTF. CDR3 DNA: TGTGCCTGGAAGGGCCAGGGGCGAGGTGGTGGCTACACCTTC.